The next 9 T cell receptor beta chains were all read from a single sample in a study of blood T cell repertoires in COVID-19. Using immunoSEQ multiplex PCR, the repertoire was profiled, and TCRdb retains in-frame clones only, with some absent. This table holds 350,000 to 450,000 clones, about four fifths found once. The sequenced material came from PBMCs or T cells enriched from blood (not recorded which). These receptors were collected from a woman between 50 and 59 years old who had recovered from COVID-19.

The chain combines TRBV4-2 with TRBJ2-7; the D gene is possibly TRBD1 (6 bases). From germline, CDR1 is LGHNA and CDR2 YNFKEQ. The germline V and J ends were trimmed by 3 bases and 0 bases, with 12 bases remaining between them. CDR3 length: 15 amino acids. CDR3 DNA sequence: TGTGCCAGCAGCCACCGGACAGCGAGCTCCTACGAGCAGTACTTC. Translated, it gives CASSHRTASSYEQYF.

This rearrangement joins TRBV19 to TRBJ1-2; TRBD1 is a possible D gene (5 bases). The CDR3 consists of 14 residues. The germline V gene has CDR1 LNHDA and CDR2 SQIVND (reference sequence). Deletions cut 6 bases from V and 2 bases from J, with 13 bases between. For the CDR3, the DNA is TGTGCCAGTAGCTCAGGGTTTCCGAACTATGGCTACACCTTC. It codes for CASSSGFPNYGYTF.

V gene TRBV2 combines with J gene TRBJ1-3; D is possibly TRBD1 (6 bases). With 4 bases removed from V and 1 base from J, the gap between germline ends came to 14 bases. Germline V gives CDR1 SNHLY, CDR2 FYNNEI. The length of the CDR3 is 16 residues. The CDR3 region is CASSGTVIPSGNTIYF. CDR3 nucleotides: TGTGCCAGCAGTGGGACAGTCATTCCATCTGGAAACACCATATATTTT. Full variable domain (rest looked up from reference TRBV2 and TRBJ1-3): EPEVTQTPSHQVTQMGQEVILRCVPISNHLYFYWYRQILGQKVEFLVSFYNNEISEKSEIFDDQFSVERPDGSNFTLKIRSTKLEDSAMYFCASSGTVIPSGNTIYFGEGSWLTVV.

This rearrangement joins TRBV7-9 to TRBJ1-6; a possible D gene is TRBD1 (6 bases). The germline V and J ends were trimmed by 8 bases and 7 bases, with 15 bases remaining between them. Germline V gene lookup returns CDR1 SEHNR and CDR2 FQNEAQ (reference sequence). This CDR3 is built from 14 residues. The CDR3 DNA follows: TGTGCCAGCGGGACGGGGGGCAAGAATTCACCCCTCCACTTT. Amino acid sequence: CASGTGGKNSPLHF.

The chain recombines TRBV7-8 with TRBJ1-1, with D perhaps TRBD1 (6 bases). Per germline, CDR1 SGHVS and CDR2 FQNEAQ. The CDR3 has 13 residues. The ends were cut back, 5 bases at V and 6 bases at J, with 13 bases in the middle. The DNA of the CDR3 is TGTGCCAGCAGCATAAACAGGGCGGCTGAAGCTTTCTTT. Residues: CASSINRAAEAFF.

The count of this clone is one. The CDR3 region has the DNA TGTGCCAGCAGCTTAGTTGCAGGGGAAGAGCAGTACTTC. It codes for CASSLVAGEEQYF. J is TRBJ2-7 and V is TRBV7-2, with D tentatively TRBD1 (6 bases). V was cut by 1 base and J by 7 bases, with 11 bases left in between. The CDR3 sequence is 13 residues long. Germline V gives CDR1 SGHTA, CDR2 FQGNSA. The full variable domain, rest sourced from reference TRBV7-2 and TRBJ2-7, is GAGVSQSPSNKVTEKGKDVELRCDPISGHTALYWYRQSLGQGLEFLIYFQGNSAPDKSGLPSDRFSAERTGGSVSTLTIQRTQQEDSAVYLCASSLVAGEEQYFGPGTRLTVT.

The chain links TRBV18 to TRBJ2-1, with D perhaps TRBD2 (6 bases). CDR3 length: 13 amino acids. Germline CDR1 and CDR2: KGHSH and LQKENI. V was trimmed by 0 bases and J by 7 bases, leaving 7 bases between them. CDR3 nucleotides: TGTGCCAGCTCACCACCGGGAGGAAATGAGCAGTTCTTC. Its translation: CASSPPGGNEQFF.

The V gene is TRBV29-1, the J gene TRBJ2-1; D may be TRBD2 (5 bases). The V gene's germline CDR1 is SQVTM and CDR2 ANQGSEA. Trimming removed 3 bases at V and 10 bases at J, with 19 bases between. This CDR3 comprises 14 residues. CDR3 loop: CSVDGSDQSREQFF. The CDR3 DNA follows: TGCAGCGTTGACGGTAGCGACCAAAGTCGGGAGCAGTTCTTC.

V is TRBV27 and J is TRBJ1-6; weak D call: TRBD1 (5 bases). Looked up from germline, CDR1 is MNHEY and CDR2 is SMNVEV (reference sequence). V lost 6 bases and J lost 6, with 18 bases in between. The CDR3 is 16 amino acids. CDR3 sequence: CASRPGASEINSPLHF. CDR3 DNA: TGTGCCAGCAGGCCTGGGGCCTCCGAAATTAATTCACCCCTCCACTTT.